This T cell receptor (beta chain) was recovered during a study of blood T cell repertoires in COVID-19. Overall study context: The United States, Italy and Spain supplied acute and convalescent COVID-19 samples. PBMCs, B-cell-depleted T cells, or T cells were the source of the cDNA or gDNA that made up the material.

The Seattle patients joined while their infection was active and were tracked longitudinally afterward. Data came from immunoSEQ multiplex PCR; TCRdb stores just in-frame clones and leaves some out. The profile covers some 120,000 clones, with under 95% appearing a single time and roughly 5% taken by the ten largest. This CDR3 is 15 amino acids long. The V gene end was trimmed by 4 bases and the J gene end by 10 bases; junction bases not matched to a gene: 12. Germline V gene data show CDR1 as SGHRS and CDR2 as YFSETQ. Sample: peripheral blood. This TCR was sampled from a man in his 60s with COVID-19, enrolled during active disease. The chain joins TRBV5-1 to TRBJ1-4; 8 positions agree with TRBD1. The CDR3 DNA sequence: TGCGCCAGCAGCCCGGGAGGACAGGGAGAATTAAAACTGTTTTTT. It codes for CASSPGGQGELKLFF.